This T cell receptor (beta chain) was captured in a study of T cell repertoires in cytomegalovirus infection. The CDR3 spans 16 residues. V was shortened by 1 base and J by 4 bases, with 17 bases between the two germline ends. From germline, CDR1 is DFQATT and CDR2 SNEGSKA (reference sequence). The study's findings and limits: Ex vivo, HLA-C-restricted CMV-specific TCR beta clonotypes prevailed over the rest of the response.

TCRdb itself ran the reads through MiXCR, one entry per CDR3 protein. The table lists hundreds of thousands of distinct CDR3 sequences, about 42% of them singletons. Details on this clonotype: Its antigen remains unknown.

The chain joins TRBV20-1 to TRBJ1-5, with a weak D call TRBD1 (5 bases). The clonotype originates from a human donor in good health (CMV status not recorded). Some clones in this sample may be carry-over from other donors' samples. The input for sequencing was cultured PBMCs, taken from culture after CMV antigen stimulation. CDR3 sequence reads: CSARVAGAGKNQPQHF. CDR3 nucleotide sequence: TGCAGTGCTAGAGTCGCTGGGGCAGGTAAGAATCAGCCCCAGCATTTT.